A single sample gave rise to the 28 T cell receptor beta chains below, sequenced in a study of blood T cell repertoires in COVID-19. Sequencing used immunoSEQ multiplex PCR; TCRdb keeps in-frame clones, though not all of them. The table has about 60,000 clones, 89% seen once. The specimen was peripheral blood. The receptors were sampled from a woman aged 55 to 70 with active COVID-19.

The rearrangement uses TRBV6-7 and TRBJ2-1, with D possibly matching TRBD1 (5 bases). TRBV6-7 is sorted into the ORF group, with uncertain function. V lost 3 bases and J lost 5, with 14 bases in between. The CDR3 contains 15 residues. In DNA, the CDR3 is TGTGCCAGCAGTTATCCACAGGTGTCCCACAATGAGCAGTTCTTC. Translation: CASSYPQVSHNEQFF.

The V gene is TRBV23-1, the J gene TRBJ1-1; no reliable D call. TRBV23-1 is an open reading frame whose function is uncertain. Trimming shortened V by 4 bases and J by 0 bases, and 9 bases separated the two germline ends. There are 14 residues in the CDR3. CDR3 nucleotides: TGCGCCAGCAGTCCTGGGCAGATGAACACTGAAGCTTTCTTT. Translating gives CASSPGQMNTEAFF.

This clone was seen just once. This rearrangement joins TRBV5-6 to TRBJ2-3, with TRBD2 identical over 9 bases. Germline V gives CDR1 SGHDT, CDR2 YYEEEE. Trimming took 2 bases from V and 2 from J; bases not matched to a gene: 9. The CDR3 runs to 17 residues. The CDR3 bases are TGTGCCAGCAGCTTAACTCAGCGGGGGGCAACCACAGATACGCAGTATTTT. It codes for CASSLTQRGATTDTQYF. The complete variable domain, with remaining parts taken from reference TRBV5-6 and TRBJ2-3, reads DAGVTQSPTHLIKTRGQQVTLRCSPKSGHDTVSWYQQALGQGPQFIFQYYEEEERQRGNFPDRFSGHQFPNYSSELNVNALLLGDSALYLCASSLTQRGATTDTQYFGPGTRLTVL.

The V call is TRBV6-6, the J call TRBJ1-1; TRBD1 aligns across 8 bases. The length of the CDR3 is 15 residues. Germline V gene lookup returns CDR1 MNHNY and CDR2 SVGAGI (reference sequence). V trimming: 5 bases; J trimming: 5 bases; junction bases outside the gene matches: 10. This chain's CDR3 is CASSRQGPLGTEAFF. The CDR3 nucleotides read TGTGCCAGCAGTCGACAGGGGCCCCTGGGGACTGAAGCTTTCTTT.

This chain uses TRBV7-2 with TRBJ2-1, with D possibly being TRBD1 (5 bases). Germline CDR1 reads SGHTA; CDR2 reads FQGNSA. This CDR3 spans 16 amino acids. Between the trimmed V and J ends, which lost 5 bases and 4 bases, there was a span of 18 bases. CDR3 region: CASSIQVGQRYNEQFF. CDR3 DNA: TGTGCCAGCAGCATCCAGGTGGGGCAGCGATACAATGAGCAGTTCTTC.

In DNA form, the CDR3 reads TGCGCCAGCAGCGGCGGCCAAGGCGCTTTCTTT. Its protein is CASSGGQGAFF. The chain uses TRBV5-1 and TRBJ1-1; no reliable D call. This CDR3 region has 11 residues. The germline gives CDR1 SGHRS, CDR2 YFSETQ. Between the trimmed V and J ends, which lost 4 bases and 11 bases, there was a span of 12 bases.

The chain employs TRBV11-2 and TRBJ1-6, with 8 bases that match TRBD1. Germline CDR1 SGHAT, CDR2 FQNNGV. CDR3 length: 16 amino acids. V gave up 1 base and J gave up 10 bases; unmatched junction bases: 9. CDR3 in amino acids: CASSLARTGLTSPLHF. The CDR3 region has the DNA TGTGCCAGCAGCTTAGCGAGGACAGGGCTCACATCACCCCTCCACTTT. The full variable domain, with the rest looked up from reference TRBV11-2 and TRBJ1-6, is EAGVAQSPRYKIIEKRQSVAFWCNPISGHATLYWYQQILGQGPKLLIQFQNNGVVDDSQLPKDRFSAERLKGVDSTLKIQPAKLEDSAVYLCASSLARTGLTSPLHFGNGTRLTVT.

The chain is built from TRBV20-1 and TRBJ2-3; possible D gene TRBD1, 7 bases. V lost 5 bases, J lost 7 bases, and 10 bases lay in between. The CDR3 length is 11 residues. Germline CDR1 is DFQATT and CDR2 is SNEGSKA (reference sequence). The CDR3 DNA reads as TGCAGTGCTCAGGGGGACTATACGCAGTATTTT. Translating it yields CSAQGDYTQYF.

CDR3 DNA: TGTGCCAGCAGCGTAGGAACCGGGACTAGCGTCTACAATGAGCAGTTCTTC. It encodes CASSVGTGTSVYNEQFF. The chain carries TRBV9 and TRBJ2-1, with 10 bases aligning to TRBD2. J gave up 3 bases and V 0 bases, and 6 bases lay outside the gene matches. CDR1 and CDR2 (germline): SGDLS, YYNGEE. This CDR3 has 17 amino acids. The whole variable domain, filled in from reference TRBV9 and TRBJ2-1, reads DSGVTQTPKHLITATGQRVTLRCSPRSGDLSVYWYQQSLDQGLQFLIQYYNGEERAKGNILERFSAQQFPDLHSELNLSSLELGDSALYFCASSVGTGTSVYNEQFFGPGTRLTVL.

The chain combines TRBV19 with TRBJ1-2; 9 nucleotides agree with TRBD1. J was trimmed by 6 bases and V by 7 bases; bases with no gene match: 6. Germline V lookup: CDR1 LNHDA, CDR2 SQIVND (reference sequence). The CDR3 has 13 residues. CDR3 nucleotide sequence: TGTGCCAGTAAAGGGACAGGGAAGGATGGCTACACCTTC. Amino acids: CASKGTGKDGYTF.

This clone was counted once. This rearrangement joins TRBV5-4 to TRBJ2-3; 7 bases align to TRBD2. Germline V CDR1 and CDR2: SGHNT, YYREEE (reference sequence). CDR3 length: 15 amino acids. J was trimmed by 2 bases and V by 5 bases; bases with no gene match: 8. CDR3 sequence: CASSSRLAVTDTQYF. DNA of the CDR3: TGTGCCAGCAGTTCTAGACTAGCCGTCACAGATACGCAGTATTTT. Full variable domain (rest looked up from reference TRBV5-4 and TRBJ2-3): ETGVTQSPTHLIKTRGQQVTLRCSSQSGHNTVSWYQQALGQGPQFIFQYYREEENGRGNFPPRFSGLQFPNYSSELNVNALELDDSALYLCASSSRLAVTDTQYFGPGTRLTVL.

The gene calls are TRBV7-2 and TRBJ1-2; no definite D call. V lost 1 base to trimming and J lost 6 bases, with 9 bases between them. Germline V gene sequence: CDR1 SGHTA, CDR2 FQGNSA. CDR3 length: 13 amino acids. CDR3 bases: TGTGCCAGCAGCTTAGTTCACGGTGATGGCTACACCTTC. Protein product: CASSLVHGDGYTF.

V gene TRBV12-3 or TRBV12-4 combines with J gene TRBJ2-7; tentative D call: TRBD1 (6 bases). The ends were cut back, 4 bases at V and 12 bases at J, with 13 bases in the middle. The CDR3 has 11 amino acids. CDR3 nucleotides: TGTGCCAGCAGTTACAGGGACCTGCCGTACTTC. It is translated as CASSYRDLPYF.

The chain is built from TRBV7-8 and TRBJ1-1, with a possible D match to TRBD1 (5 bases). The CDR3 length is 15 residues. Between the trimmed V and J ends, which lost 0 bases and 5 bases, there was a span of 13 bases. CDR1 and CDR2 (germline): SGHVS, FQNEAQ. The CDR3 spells CASSLAAQVKTEAFF. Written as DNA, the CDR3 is TGTGCCAGCAGCTTAGCGGCACAGGTAAAAACTGAAGCTTTCTTT.

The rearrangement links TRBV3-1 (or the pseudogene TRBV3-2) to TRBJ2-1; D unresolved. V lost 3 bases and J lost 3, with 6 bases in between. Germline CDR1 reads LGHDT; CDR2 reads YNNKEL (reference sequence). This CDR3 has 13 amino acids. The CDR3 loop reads CASSHVLYNEQFF. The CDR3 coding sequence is TGTGCCAGCAGCCACGTCCTCTACAATGAGCAGTTCTTC.

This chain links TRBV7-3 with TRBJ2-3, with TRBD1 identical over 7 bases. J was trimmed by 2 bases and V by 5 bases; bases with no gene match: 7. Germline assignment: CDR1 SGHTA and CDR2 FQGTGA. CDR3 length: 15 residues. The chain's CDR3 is CASSISGTVTDTQYF. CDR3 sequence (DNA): TGTGCCAGCAGCATCTCCGGGACAGTCACAGATACGCAGTATTTT.

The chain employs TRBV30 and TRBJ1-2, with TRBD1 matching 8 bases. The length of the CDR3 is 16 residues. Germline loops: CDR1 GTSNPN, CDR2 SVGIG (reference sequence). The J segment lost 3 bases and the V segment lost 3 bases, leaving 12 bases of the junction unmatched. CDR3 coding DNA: TGTGCCTGGAGCATAACAGGGGGTACTAGTGACTATGGCTACACCTTC. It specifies CAWSITGGTSDYGYTF.

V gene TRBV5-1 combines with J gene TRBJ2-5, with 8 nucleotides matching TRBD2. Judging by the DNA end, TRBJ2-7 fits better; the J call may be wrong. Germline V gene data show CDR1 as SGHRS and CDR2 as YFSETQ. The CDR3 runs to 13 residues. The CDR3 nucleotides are TGCGCCAGCAGCCCAAGGACTAGCCACGAGCAGTACTTC. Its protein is CASSPRTSHEQYF.

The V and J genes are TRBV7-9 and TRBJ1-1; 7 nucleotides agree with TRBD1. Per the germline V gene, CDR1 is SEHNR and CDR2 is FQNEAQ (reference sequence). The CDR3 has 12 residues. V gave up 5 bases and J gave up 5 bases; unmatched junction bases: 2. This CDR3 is CASSPGQTEAFF. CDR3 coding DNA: TGTGCCAGCAGCCCGGGACAGACTGAAGCTTTCTTT.

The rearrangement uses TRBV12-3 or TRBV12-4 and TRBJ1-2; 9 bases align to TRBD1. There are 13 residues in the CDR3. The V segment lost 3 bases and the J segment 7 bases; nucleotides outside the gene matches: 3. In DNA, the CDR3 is TGTGCCAGCAGTTTGAGGACAGGGGCTGGCTACACCTTC. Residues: CASSLRTGAGYTF.

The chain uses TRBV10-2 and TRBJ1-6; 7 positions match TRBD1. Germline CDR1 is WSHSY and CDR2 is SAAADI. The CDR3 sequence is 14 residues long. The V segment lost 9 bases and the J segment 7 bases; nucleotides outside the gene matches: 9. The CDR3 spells CASSRDRRNSPLHF. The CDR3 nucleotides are TGCGCCAGTTCCCGGGACAGAAGAAATTCACCCCTCCACTTT.

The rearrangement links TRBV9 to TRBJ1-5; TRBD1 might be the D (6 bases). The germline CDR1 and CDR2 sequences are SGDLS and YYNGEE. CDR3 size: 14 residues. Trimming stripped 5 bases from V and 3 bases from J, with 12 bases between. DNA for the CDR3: TGTGCCAGCAGTGCAGGGGCTAACAATCAGCCCCAGCATTTT. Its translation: CASSAGANNQPQHF.

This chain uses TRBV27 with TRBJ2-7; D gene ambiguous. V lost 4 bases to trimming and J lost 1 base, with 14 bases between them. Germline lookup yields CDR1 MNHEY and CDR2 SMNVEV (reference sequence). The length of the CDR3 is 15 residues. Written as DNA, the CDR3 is TGTGCCAGCAGTTCCCGTTCACTCCTGTCCTACGAGCAGTACTTC. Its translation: CASSSRSLLSYEQYF.

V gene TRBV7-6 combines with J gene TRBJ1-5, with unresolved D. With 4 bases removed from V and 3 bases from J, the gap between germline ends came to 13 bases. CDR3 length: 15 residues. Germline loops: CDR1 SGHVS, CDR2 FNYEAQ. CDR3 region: CASSSDGSANQPQHF. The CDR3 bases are TGTGCCAGCAGCTCCGACGGGAGTGCCAATCAGCCCCAGCATTTT. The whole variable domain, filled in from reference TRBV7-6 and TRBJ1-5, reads GAGVSQSPRYKVTKRGQDVALRCDPISGHVSLYWYRQALGQGPEFLTYFNYEAQQDKSGLPNDRFSAERPEGSISTLTIQRTEQRDSAMYRCASSSDGSANQPQHFGDGTRLSIL.

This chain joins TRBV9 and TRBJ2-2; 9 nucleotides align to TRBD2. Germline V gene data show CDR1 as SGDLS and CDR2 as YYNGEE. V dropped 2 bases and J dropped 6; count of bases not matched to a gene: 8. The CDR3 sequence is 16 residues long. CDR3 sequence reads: CASSVIMAGGPGELFF. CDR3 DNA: TGTGCCAGCAGCGTCATAATGGCGGGGGGGCCCGGGGAGCTGTTTTTT. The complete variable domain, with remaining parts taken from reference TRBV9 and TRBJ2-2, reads DSGVTQTPKHLITATGQRVTLRCSPRSGDLSVYWYQQSLDQGLQFLIQYYNGEERAKGNILERFSAQQFPDLHSELNLSSLELGDSALYFCASSVIMAGGPGELFFGEGSRLTVL.

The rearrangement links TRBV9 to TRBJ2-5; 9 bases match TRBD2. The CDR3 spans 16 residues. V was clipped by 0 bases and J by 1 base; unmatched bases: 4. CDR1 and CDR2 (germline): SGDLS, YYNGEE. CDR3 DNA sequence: TGTGCCAGCAGCGTAGTGCCTAGCGGGACCCAAGAGACCCAGTACTTC. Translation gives CASSVVPSGTQETQYF.

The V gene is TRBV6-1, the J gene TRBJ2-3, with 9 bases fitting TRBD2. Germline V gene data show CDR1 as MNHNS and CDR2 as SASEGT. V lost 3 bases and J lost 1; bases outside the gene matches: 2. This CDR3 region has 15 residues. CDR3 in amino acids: CASSEGLAGTDTQYF. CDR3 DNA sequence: TGTGCCAGCAGTGAGGGACTAGCTGGCACAGATACGCAGTATTTT.

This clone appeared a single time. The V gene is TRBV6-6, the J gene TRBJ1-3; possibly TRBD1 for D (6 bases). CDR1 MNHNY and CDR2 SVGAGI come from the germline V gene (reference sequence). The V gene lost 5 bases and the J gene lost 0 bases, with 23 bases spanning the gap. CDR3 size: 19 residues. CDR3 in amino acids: CASSPNLGQRLSSGNTIYF. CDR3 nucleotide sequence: TGTGCCAGCAGTCCTAATCTAGGACAGAGACTCAGCTCTGGAAACACCATATATTTT.